These 32 T cell receptor beta chains were all obtained from the same sample, sequenced in a study of blood T cell repertoires in COVID-19 (dated by TCRdb to 2019 to 2021). Library construction relied on the immunoSEQ multiplex PCR assay. TCRdb obtained this table from immuneACCESS and retained in-frame rearrangements with V and J assigned. These tables miss some clones; where compared with another copy, unresolved V genes account for less than half of the shortfall, and the remainder is unexplained. This sample gives over 130,000 clones in total; 70% to 90% of them show up just once. In total, the top ten clones hold about 5.8% of the sample. The material sequenced was peripheral blood. The source is a human donor in a cohort sampled during active COVID-19.

A remark on this clone: Other DNA sequences in this sample translate to the same CDR3. This chain links TRBV2 with TRBJ2-3; no firm D call. Looked up from germline, CDR1 is SNHLY and CDR2 is FYNNEI. CDR3 length equals 11 residues. V lost 6 bases, J lost 4 bases, and 5 bases lay in between. As DNA, the CDR3 is TGTGCCAGCAGGCGCGCAGATACGCAGTATTTT. Its protein product is CASRRADTQYF. Full variable domain (outside the CDR3, taken from reference TRBV2 and TRBJ2-3): EPEVTQTPSHQVTQMGQEVILRCVPISNHLYFYWYRQILGQKVEFLVSFYNNEISEKSEIFDDQFSVERPDGSNFTLKIRSTKLEDSAMYFCASRRADTQYFGPGTRLTVL.

This sequence joins TRBV3-1 (or the pseudogene TRBV3-2) and TRBJ2-5; D ambiguous. The V gene's germline CDR1 is LGHDT and CDR2 YNNKEL (reference sequence). V was cut by 7 bases and J by 3 bases, with 9 bases left in between. The CDR3 is 12 amino acids. The CDR3 reads CASNRGKETQYF. CDR3 bases: TGTGCCAGCAACCGCGGAAAAGAGACCCAGTACTTC.

The chain couples TRBV3-1 (or the pseudogene TRBV3-2) to TRBJ2-1; 10 nucleotides align to TRBD1. Germline values: CDR1 LGHDT, CDR2 YNNKEL (reference sequence). V lost 4 bases, J lost 4 bases, and 4 bases stayed unmatched. The CDR3 is 15 residues long. CDR3: CASSPGQGYYNEQFF. In nucleotides, the CDR3 is TGTGCCAGCAGCCCGGGACAGGGGTATTACAATGAGCAGTTCTTC.

For the CDR3, the DNA is TGTGCCAGCAGCTTAGAAGCGGGAGAGTACAATGAGCAGTTCTTC. This sequence encodes CASSLEAGEYNEQFF. The chain carries TRBV11-2 and TRBJ2-1; 8 nucleotides align to TRBD2. Per the germline V gene, CDR1 is SGHAT and CDR2 is FQNNGV. The CDR3 runs 15 residues. V shed 0 bases and J 4 bases; nucleotides not matched to a gene: 2.

This clone was seen a few times. The DNA for the CDR3 is TGTGCCAGCAGCTTCGCCCTTGGAGGGCAGGAGACCTACGAGCAGTACTTC. Amino acid sequence: CASSFALGGQETYEQYF. This chain joins TRBV7-9 and TRBJ2-7; D may be TRBD2 (6 bases). V was pared by 3 bases and J by 2 bases, with 20 bases between. Germline loops: CDR1 SEHNR, CDR2 FQNEAQ (reference sequence). This CDR3 has 17 residues.

The table lists this clone with a count of one. This chain links TRBV28 with TRBJ2-3, with D maybe TRBD2 (5 bases). CDR3 length: 15 residues. The germline V and J ends were trimmed by 3 bases and 2 bases, with 12 bases remaining between them. Germline V CDR1 and CDR2: MDHEN, SYDVKM. CDR3 in amino acids: CASSFEGTYTDTQYF. The CDR3 nucleotides read TGTGCCAGCAGTTTTGAGGGCACTTACACAGATACGCAGTATTTT. Based on the CDR3 plus reference TRBV28 and TRBJ2-3, the full variable domain is DVKVTQSSRYLVKRTGEKVFLECVQDMDHENMFWYRQDPGLGLRLIYFSYDVKMKEKGDIPEGYSVSREKKERFSLILESASTNQTSMYLCASSFEGTYTDTQYFGPGTRLTVL.

This clone showed up just once. The CDR3 protein is CAWSPTLIYTF. In DNA form, the CDR3 reads TGTGCCTGGAGTCCGACTTTGATCTACACCTTC. The chain joins TRBV30 to TRBJ1-2; no clear D. The CDR3 spans 11 residues. Germline V gene data show CDR1 as GTSNPN and CDR2 as SVGIG (reference sequence). Trimming removed 2 bases from V and 10 bases from J, with 11 bases in between.

The chain joins TRBV6-4 to TRBJ2-1; 7 bases line up with TRBD1. CDR1 is MRHNA and CDR2 is SNTAGT in the germline V gene. There are 16 residues in the CDR3. Germline trimming cut 0 bases from V and 3 bases from J; bases unmatched to any gene: 5. CDR3 amino acids: CASSDSDRSHYNEQFF. As DNA, the CDR3 is TGTGCCAGCAGTGACTCGGACAGGTCCCACTACAATGAGCAGTTCTTC.

V and J are TRBV30 and TRBJ2-3, with D maybe TRBD2 (5 bases). Trimming cost V 3 bases and J 0 bases, with 16 bases left between them. This CDR3 region has 16 residues. From germline, CDR1 is GTSNPN and CDR2 SVGIG (reference sequence). CDR3 bases: TGTGCCTGGAGGGGCCTCACGGGAAATAGCACAGATACGCAGTATTTT. It translates to CAWRGLTGNSTDTQYF.

V is TRBV30 and J is TRBJ2-5; TRBD2 might be the D (5 bases). Trimming stripped 0 bases from V and 2 bases from J, with 13 bases between. The CDR3 runs 15 residues. The germline V gene has CDR1 GTSNPN and CDR2 SVGIG (reference sequence). The CDR3 here is CAWSVQRLAQETQYF. CDR3 DNA sequence: TGTGCCTGGAGTGTACAGAGGCTAGCTCAAGAGACCCAGTACTTC. Full variable domain (missing parts from reference TRBV30 and TRBJ2-5): SQTIHQWPATLVQPVGSPLSLECTVEGTSNPNLYWYRQAAGRGLQLLFYSVGIGQISSEVPQNLSASRPQDRQFILSSKKLLLSDSGFYLCAWSVQRLAQETQYFGPGTRLLVL.

With respect to this clone: Other nucleotide sequences in the sample specify the same CDR3. This chain connects TRBV7-3 to TRBJ2-1, with D perhaps matching TRBD1 (6 bases). In germline, CDR1 is SGHTA, CDR2 FQGTGA. Trimming took 5 bases from V and 3 from J, leaving 8 bases between them. This CDR3 has 13 residues. As DNA, the CDR3 is TGTGCCAGCAGCCTGGACAGCTACAATGAGCAGTTCTTC. This encodes CASSLDSYNEQFF.

The chain couples TRBV5-4 to TRBJ2-3, with 8 nucleotides matching TRBD2. This CDR3 is built from 15 residues. V lost 4 bases to trimming and J lost 2 bases; unmatched junction nucleotides: 6. Germline CDR1 SGHNT, CDR2 YYREEE (reference sequence). The CDR3 protein is CASSPGGGLTDTQYF. CDR3 DNA sequence: TGTGCCAGCAGCCCGGGCGGGGGGCTCACAGATACGCAGTATTTT.

The J gene is TRBJ2-1, the V gene TRBV7-9; D call uncertain. The V end lost 4 bases, the J end lost 5 bases, and 6 bases lay between the germline ends. Germline lookup yields CDR1 SEHNR and CDR2 FQNEAQ (reference sequence). The CDR3 totals 12 residues. The CDR3 DNA reads as TGTGCCAGCAGCTATACAAACAATGAGCAGTTCTTC. Translated, it gives CASSYTNNEQFF.

This clone occurred a few times. The V and J genes are TRBV5-4 and TRBJ1-2; D might be TRBD1 (6 bases). Germline assignment: CDR1 SGHNT and CDR2 YYREEE (reference sequence). The germline V and J ends were trimmed by 3 bases and 5 bases, with 17 bases remaining between them. This CDR3 spans 15 amino acids. CDR3 residues: CASSSRQGSEYGYTF. The CDR3 DNA reads TGTGCCAGCAGCTCACGCCAGGGGTCGGAATATGGCTACACCTTC.

V is TRBV7-9 and J is TRBJ2-1, with D perhaps TRBD2 (6 bases). Germline CDR1 is SEHNR and CDR2 is FQNEAQ (reference sequence). V dropped 5 bases and J dropped 11 bases, with 28 bases sitting between them. CDR3 size: 17 residues. The CDR3 loop is CASSPRQKLMGTSKQFF. The CDR3 region has the DNA TGTGCCAGCAGCCCCCGACAGAAGCTTATGGGGACTTCAAAGCAGTTCTTC.

The chain carries TRBV12-3 or TRBV12-4 and TRBJ1-4; D not certain. There are 13 residues in the CDR3. Trimming removed 6 bases at V and 6 bases at J, with 11 bases between. CDR3 nucleotides: TGTGCCAGCAGCCCAGGTCCATATGAAAAACTGTTTTTT. Protein product: CASSPGPYEKLFF.

V is TRBV28 and J is TRBJ2-6; 7 bases are shared with TRBD2. The ends lost 2 bases at V and 0 bases at J; junction bases unmatched: 7. The CDR3 totals 18 residues. Looked up from germline, CDR1 is MDHEN and CDR2 is SYDVKM. CDR3 sequence reads: CASSLPGGFGSGANVLTF. The CDR3, as DNA: TGTGCCAGCAGTTTACCGGGAGGTTTTGGCTCTGGGGCCAACGTCCTGACTTTC.

This clone was observed a few times. The chain carries TRBV27 and TRBJ2-7; the D gene is possibly TRBD2 (5 bases). Per the germline V gene, CDR1 is MNHEY and CDR2 is SMNVEV (reference sequence). The CDR3 spans 14 residues. The V end was cut by 4 bases, the J end by 3 bases, with 13 bases between. The CDR3 region is CASSYRTGDYEQYF. CDR3 nucleotides: TGTGCCAGCAGTTACCGGACTGGAGACTACGAGCAGTACTTC.

The chain joins TRBV27 to TRBJ1-1; weak D call: TRBD1 (5 bases). Germline V lookup: CDR1 MNHEY, CDR2 SMNVEV (reference sequence). The CDR3 sequence is 14 residues long. V lost 3 bases to trimming and J lost 4 bases, with 12 bases between them. The CDR3 sequence is CASSLVDTTTEAFF. The CDR3 bases are TGTGCCAGCAGTTTGGTGGACACTACCACTGAAGCTTTCTTT.

This chain connects TRBV4-1 to TRBJ2-1, with 10 bases that match TRBD2. Per the germline V gene, CDR1 is MGHRA and CDR2 is YSYEKL. V lost 2 bases and J lost 0; bases outside the gene matches: 1. CDR3 size: 16 residues. CDR3 DNA: TGCGCCAGCAGCCAACTAGCGGGAGTCTCCTACAATGAGCAGTTCTTC. It yields the protein CASSQLAGVSYNEQFF.

The chain couples TRBV3-1 (or the pseudogene TRBV3-2) to TRBJ1-3; D is possibly TRBD1 (6 bases). Trimming shortened V by 3 bases and J by 1 base, and 10 bases separated the two germline ends. CDR1 is LGHDT and CDR2 is YNNKEL in the germline V gene (reference sequence). This CDR3 region has 15 residues. The chain's CDR3 is CASSHLQGSGNTIYF. CDR3 coding DNA: TGTGCCAGCAGCCATCTACAGGGTTCTGGAAACACCATATATTTT.

The V and J genes are TRBV6-1 and TRBJ2-1; perhaps TRBD2 as D (5 bases). Trimming stripped 0 bases from V and 10 bases from J, with 19 bases between. In germline, CDR1 is MNHNS, CDR2 SASEGT. CDR3 length equals 16 residues. The CDR3 DNA is TGTGCCAGCAGTGAAGCAGGAGGACTCCCAGTGAGCGAGCAGTTCTTC. This sequence encodes CASSEAGGLPVSEQFF.

This clone has only one observation. The chain links TRBV2 to TRBJ2-1; D may be TRBD2 (5 bases). Germline-derived CDR1 and CDR2 are SNHLY and FYNNEI. CDR3 size: 14 residues. Trimming shortened V by 4 bases and J by 8 bases, and 15 bases separated the two germline ends. CDR3: CASSVERRRDEQFF. The CDR3 bases are TGTGCCAGCAGTGTGGAGAGGAGGCGGGATGAGCAGTTCTTC.

For the CDR3, the DNA is TGTGCCAGCAGTTTCGAGGGCGAGCAGTACTTC. Residues: CASSFEGEQYF. The chain joins TRBV28 to TRBJ2-7; perhaps TRBD2 as D (5 bases). CDR1 is MDHEN and CDR2 is SYDVKM in the germline V gene. This CDR3 is 11 amino acids long. V was cut by 3 bases and J by 6 bases, with 6 bases left in between. Supplemented by reference TRBV28 and TRBJ2-7, the full variable domain reads DVKVTQSSRYLVKRTGEKVFLECVQDMDHENMFWYRQDPGLGLRLIYFSYDVKMKEKGDIPEGYSVSREKKERFSLILESASTNQTSMYLCASSFEGEQYFGPGTRLTVT.

This rearrangement joins TRBV6-4 to TRBJ2-2, with a weak D call TRBD2 (6 bases). The CDR3 contains 16 residues. CDR1 and CDR2 from the germline V gene are MRHNA and SNTAGT. V was pared by 5 bases and J by 4 bases, with 17 bases between. The CDR3 sequence: CASSIYRDSPTGELFF. CDR3 bases: TGTGCCAGCAGTATCTACCGGGACTCTCCCACCGGGGAGCTGTTTTTT.

The chain links TRBV13 to TRBJ2-1, with 7 bases lining up with TRBD2. The CDR3 consists of 15 residues. Germline CDR1 is PRHDT and CDR2 is FYEKMQ (reference sequence). V dropped 4 bases and J dropped 0; count of bases not matched to a gene: 3. CDR3 nucleotides: TGTGCCAGCAGCTCCTTAGCGGGCTCCTACAATGAGCAGTTCTTC. Amino acids: CASSSLAGSYNEQFF.

This sequence joins TRBV27 and TRBJ2-1; TRBD2 agrees at 8 bases. This CDR3 spans 16 amino acids. J lost 0 bases, V lost 6 bases, and 7 bases had no gene match. CDR1 is MNHEY, CDR2 SMNVEV, per germline (reference sequence). In DNA, the CDR3 is TGTGCCAGCAGGGCGGGCGGGAGGAGCTCCTACAATGAGCAGTTCTTC. Translating gives CASRAGGRSSYNEQFF.

V and J are TRBV2 and TRBJ1-5, with D uncertain. CDR3 length: 17 residues. CDR1 and CDR2 (germline): SNHLY, FYNNEI. V was pared by 3 bases and J by 6 bases, with 21 bases between. Here the CDR3 DNA reads TGTGCCAGCAGTGACCCCGGTAGACGGGTTAAGGTTCAGCCCCAGCATTTT. It translates to CASSDPGRRVKVQPQHF.

This clone appeared a single time. V gene TRBV5-4 combines with J gene TRBJ2-5; D not resolved. In germline, CDR1 is SGHNT, CDR2 YYREEE (reference sequence). CDR3 length: 12 residues. Trimming left V 2 bases short and J 2 bases short, with 4 bases between. The DNA for the CDR3 is TGTGCCAGCAGCTTACAGCAAGAGACCCAGTACTTC. Translation: CASSLQQETQYF.

The chain employs TRBV6-5 and TRBJ1-2; D uncertain. V gave up 6 bases and J gave up 5 bases, with 13 bases separating them. CDR3 length equals 13 residues. Germline CDR1 and CDR2: MNHEY and SVGAGI. CDR3 sequence reads: CASSNGREYGYTF. CDR3 coding DNA: TGTGCCAGCAGCAACGGACGGGAGTATGGCTACACCTTC.

The genes are TRBV6-5 and TRBJ2-1; tentatively, D is TRBD2 (5 bases). The CDR3 spans 12 residues. Germline V gene lookup returns CDR1 MNHEY and CDR2 SVGAGI. With 2 bases removed from V and 7 bases from J, the gap between germline ends came to 6 bases. For the CDR3, the DNA is TGTGCCAGCAGTTACGGCGGGAATGAGCAGTTCTTC. Amino acids: CASSYGGNEQFF.

The J gene is TRBJ2-2, the V gene TRBV10-3; D might be TRBD1 (5 bases). V was trimmed by 0 bases and J by 7 bases, leaving 12 bases between them. The CDR3 totals 15 residues. Germline V lookup: CDR1 ENHRY, CDR2 SYGVKD. CDR3: CAISESGRVGGELFF. In DNA, the CDR3 is TGTGCCATCAGTGAGTCCGGCAGGGTGGGCGGGGAGCTGTTTTTT.